This T cell receptor (beta chain) was found in a study of cytomegalovirus exposure and HLA in healthy donors. The PCR was carried out with 60 Vbeta primers and 13 Jbeta primers. Method: immunoSEQ multiplex PCR; TCRdb's copy keeps in-frame clones and lacks some. The repertoire holds 91,000 or so clones, around three quarters seen once, with approximately 5.3% in the top ten. In this sample, this clone turned up once. Its antigen is currently unknown. Overall study findings and caveats: In vitro confirmation showed three CMV-associated chains to be CMV antigen specific.

This CDR3 is 13 amino acids long. Germline assignment: CDR1 MNHNS and CDR2 SASEGT. The V end lost 8 bases, the J end lost 3 bases, and 11 bases lay between the germline ends. Sample: PBMCs. The chain joins TRBV6-1 to TRBJ1-5; D remains unclear. The sequence derives from a man under 40 in good health and CMV-seropositive. The DNA of the CDR3 is TGTGCCAGCCGGCAGGCCAACAATCAGCCCCAGCATTTT. Amino acids: CASRQANNQPQHF.